Listed here is a single TCR beta chain. Its antigen is unknown. The CDR3 length is 15 residues. In germline, CDR1 is SGHVS, CDR2 FQNEAQ. V was shortened by 2 bases and J by 0 bases, with 10 bases between the two germline ends. These data come from a study of OX40 agonist ivuxolimab in advanced cancers. Overall study: Previous treatment with anti-PD-1, anti-PD-L1 or anti-CTLA-4 therapy was allowed; 30% to 50% had received some.

This table comes from immunoSEQ multiplex PCR, and its TCRdb copy is limited to in-frame clones, with some not included. The data show 60,000 to 80,000 clones, around four fifths seen once. Notes on the study in general: CD4+ and CD8+ T cells in blood underwent clonal expansion by week 6 at 0.1 to 3.0 mg/kg.

This specimen consisted of CD4+ or CD8+ T cells sorted from blood, obtained in a trial of the OX40 agonist ivuxolimab. The chain is built from TRBV7-8 and TRBJ1-1; D remains unclear. This TCR derives from an adult with an advanced solid tumor such as melanoma, head and neck, liver or kidney cancer. CDR3: CASSLILTVNTEAFF. DNA of the CDR3: TGTGCCAGCAGCTTAATCTTAACGGTGAACACTGAAGCTTTCTTT.